These 14 T cell receptor beta chains were all obtained from the same sample, sequenced in a study of cytomegalovirus exposure and HLA in healthy donors. It was with 60 Vbeta and 13 Jbeta primers that the PCR ran. Assay used: immunoSEQ multiplex PCR; TCRdb lists only in-frame clones, some missing. Among roughly 150,000 clones listed, roughly 80% were seen once. Material for sequencing was PBMCs. The receptor set was obtained from a male donor in good health and CMV-seronegative.

This chain uses TRBV13 with TRBJ2-5; 10 positions agree with TRBD1. Germline loops: CDR1 PRHDT, CDR2 FYEKMQ (reference sequence). The length of the CDR3 is 16 residues. V shed 5 bases, J shed 1 base, and the junction held 7 bases outside the gene matches. The CDR3 DNA is TGTGCCAGCAGCGAAACCCGGGACAGGGGCCAAGAGACCCAGTACTTC. Protein product: CASSETRDRGQETQYF.

This sequence joins TRBV7-9 and TRBJ2-3; possible D gene TRBD2, 5 bases. The CDR3 covers 14 residues. Germline V gene sequence: CDR1 SEHNR, CDR2 FQNEAQ (reference sequence). V gave up 5 bases and J gave up 0 bases, with 9 bases separating them. This CDR3 reads CASSSRGSTDTQYF. The DNA for the CDR3 is TGTGCCAGCAGCAGCCGGGGTAGCACAGATACGCAGTATTTT.

The rearrangement uses TRBV27 and TRBJ2-7, with 9 bases that match TRBD1. The ends lost 5 bases at V and 3 bases at J; junction bases unmatched: 20. CDR1 and CDR2 (germline): MNHEY, SMNVEV (reference sequence). The CDR3 covers 19 residues. The CDR3 DNA reads as TGTGCCAGCAGTCTCCACCCTCAACAGTACAGGGGGCGCGGCTACGAGCAGTACTTC. Encoded protein: CASSLHPQQYRGRGYEQYF.

This clone was recorded once. This chain links TRBV5-5 with TRBJ2-1, with D perhaps matching TRBD2 (6 bases). CDR1 and CDR2 from the germline V gene are SGHKS and YYEKEE (reference sequence). V lost 4 bases to trimming and J lost 0 bases, with 11 bases between them. The CDR3 is 15 amino acids. Here the CDR3 reads CASSLGGSSYNEQFF. For the CDR3, the DNA is TGTGCCAGCAGCCTCGGGGGTAGCTCCTACAATGAGCAGTTCTTC.

This clone occurred a few times. The rearrangement uses TRBV5-6 and TRBJ2-2; 7 bases line up with TRBD2. Germline-derived CDR1 and CDR2 are SGHDT and YYEEEE. J was trimmed by 7 bases and V by 1 base; bases with no gene match: 13. The CDR3 is made up of 17 amino acids. The CDR3 sequence is CASSLWSGTSGNGELFF. The CDR3 DNA follows: TGTGCCAGCAGCTTGTGGAGCGGGACTTCTGGCAACGGGGAGCTGTTTTTT.

J is TRBJ1-1 and V is TRBV7-9; D is undetermined. CDR3 length: 12 residues. V was cut by 3 bases and J by 2 bases, with 4 bases left in between. From germline, CDR1 is SEHNR and CDR2 FQNEAQ (reference sequence). CDR3 coding DNA: TGTGCCAGCAGCTTCCATAACACTGAAGCTTTCTTT. Its translation: CASSFHNTEAFF.

The V gene is TRBV6-1, the J gene TRBJ2-5; 8 nucleotides align to TRBD2. There are 15 residues in the CDR3. Trimming took 5 bases from V and 1 from J; bases not matched to a gene: 6. Germline lookup yields CDR1 MNHNS and CDR2 SASEGT. The CDR3 DNA is TGTGCCAGCAGTCCTCAGGCGGGGGGCCAAGAGACCCAGTACTTC. This codes for CASSPQAGGQETQYF.

This clone has just one count. The chain employs TRBV5-1 and TRBJ2-3; 8 nucleotides line up with TRBD1. J was trimmed by 0 bases and V by 4 bases; bases with no gene match: 4. The CDR3 has 15 amino acids. Germline lookup yields CDR1 SGHRS and CDR2 YFSETQ. This CDR3 reads CASSLDRASTDTQYF. The DNA for the CDR3 is TGCGCCAGCAGCCTGGACAGGGCGAGCACAGATACGCAGTATTTT.

There are a few counts of this clone. The chain links TRBV5-1 to TRBJ2-3; the D gene is possibly TRBD2 (5 bases). CDR3 length equals 16 residues. The V gene's germline CDR1 is SGHRS and CDR2 YFSETQ. Trimming cost V 2 bases and J 2 bases, with 15 bases left between them. CDR3 DNA sequence: TGCGCCAGCAGCTTTGGTGCTAGCTTCCCCACAGATACGCAGTATTTT. Translated: CASSFGASFPTDTQYF.

V usage is TRBV30 and J usage is TRBJ1-6; D not resolved. Germline-derived CDR1 and CDR2 are GTSNPN and SVGIG (reference sequence). Trimming cost V 1 base and J 8 bases, with 18 bases left between them. The CDR3 sequence is 16 residues long. In DNA, the CDR3 is TGTGCCTGGAGTGCAGGACTATCTGTGTTGCATTCACCCCTCCACTTT. Its protein product is CAWSAGLSVLHSPLHF.

Concerning this clone itself: Because the CDR3's place on the DNA is in doubt, the DNA is left out and the CDR3 is given as listed by TCRdb. The J gene is TRBJ2-7, the V gene TRBV7-7; the D call TRBD2 from the table was never checked on the DNA. The CDR3 totals 14 residues, both ends included. Germline CDR1 and CDR2: SSHAT and FNYEAQ (reference sequence). The CDR3 loop reads CASSVAAGSPWLYF.

The chain combines TRBV7-2 with TRBJ1-3; 7 bases fit TRBD1. CDR1 SGHTA and CDR2 FQGNSA come from the germline V gene. The V segment lost 4 bases and the J segment 4 bases; nucleotides outside the gene matches: 10. This CDR3 has 16 residues. CDR3 DNA sequence: TGTGCCAGCAGCTCCGAGACAGGGTCTATGGGAAACACCATATATTTT. Protein product: CASSSETGSMGNTIYF.

J is TRBJ2-7 and V is TRBV7-2; TRBD1 is a possible D gene (5 bases). The CDR3 totals 15 residues. Looked up from germline, CDR1 is SGHTA and CDR2 is FQGNSA. Trimming removed 1 base at V and 4 bases at J, with 14 bases between. CDR3 nucleotides: TGTGCCAGCAGCTTAGGGTTAGGGGCCGGGTACGAGCAGTACTTC. Translation gives CASSLGLGAGYEQYF.

This clone was observed a handful of times. V usage is TRBV30 and J usage is TRBJ1-1, with D unresolved. In germline, CDR1 is GTSNPN, CDR2 SVGIG (reference sequence). Trimming pared 2 bases from V and 0 bases from J, leaving 10 bases between. The CDR3 is 14 amino acids. In nucleotides, the CDR3 is TGTGCCTGGAGTTTCCCGGGTATGAACACTGAAGCTTTCTTT. Its translation: CAWSFPGMNTEAFF.